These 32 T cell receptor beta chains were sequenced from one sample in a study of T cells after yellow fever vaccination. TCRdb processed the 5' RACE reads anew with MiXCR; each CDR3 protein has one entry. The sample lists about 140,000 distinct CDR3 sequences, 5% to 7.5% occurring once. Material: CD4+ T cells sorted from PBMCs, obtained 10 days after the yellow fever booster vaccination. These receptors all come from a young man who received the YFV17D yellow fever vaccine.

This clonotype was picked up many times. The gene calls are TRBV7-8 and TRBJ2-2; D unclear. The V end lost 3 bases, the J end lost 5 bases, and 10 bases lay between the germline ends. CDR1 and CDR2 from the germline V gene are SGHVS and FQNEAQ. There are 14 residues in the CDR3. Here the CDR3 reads CASSLALRTGELFF. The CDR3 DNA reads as TGTGCCAGCAGCTTGGCCTTGAGAACCGGGGAGCTGTTTTTT.

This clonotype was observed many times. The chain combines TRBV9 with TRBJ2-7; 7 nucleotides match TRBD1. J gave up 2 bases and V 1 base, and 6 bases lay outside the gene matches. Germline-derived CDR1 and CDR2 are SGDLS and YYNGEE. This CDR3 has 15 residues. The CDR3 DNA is TGTGCCAGCAGCGTAACTTATCAGGGGGCCTACGAGCAGTACTTC. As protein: CASSVTYQGAYEQYF.

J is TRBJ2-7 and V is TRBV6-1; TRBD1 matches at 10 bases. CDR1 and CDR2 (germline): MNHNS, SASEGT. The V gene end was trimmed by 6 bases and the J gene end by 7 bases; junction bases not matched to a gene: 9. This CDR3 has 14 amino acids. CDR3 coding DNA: TGTGCCAGCAGCCCCCGGGACAGGGGTCAGGAGCAGTACTTC. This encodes CASSPRDRGQEQYF.

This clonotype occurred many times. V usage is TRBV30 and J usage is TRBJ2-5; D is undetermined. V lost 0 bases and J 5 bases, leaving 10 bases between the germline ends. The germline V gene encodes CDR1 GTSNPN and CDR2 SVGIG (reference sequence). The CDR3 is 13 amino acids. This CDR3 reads CAWSVRRGETQYF. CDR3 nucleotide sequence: TGTGCCTGGAGTGTAAGGAGAGGCGAGACCCAGTACTTC. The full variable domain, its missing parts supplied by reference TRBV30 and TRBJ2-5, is SQTIHQWPATLVQPVGSPLSLECTVEGTSNPNLYWYRQAAGRGLQLLFYSVGIGQISSEVPQNLSASRPQDRQFILSSKKLLLSDSGFYLCAWSVRRGETQYFGPGTRLLVL.

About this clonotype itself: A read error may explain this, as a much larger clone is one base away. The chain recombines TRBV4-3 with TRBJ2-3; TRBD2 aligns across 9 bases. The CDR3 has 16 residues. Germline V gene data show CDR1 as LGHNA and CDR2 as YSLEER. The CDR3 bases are TGCGCCATCAGCCAAGATCTAGCGGGAAGCACAGATACGCAGTATTTT. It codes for CAISQDLAGSTDTQYF.

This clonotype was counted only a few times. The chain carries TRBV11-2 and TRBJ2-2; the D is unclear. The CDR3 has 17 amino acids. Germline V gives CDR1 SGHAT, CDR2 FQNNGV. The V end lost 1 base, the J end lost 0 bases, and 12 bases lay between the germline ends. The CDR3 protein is CASSLGLGRTNTGELFF. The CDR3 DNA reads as TGTGCCAGCAGCTTAGGTCTCGGCCGGACGAACACCGGGGAGCTGTTTTTT.

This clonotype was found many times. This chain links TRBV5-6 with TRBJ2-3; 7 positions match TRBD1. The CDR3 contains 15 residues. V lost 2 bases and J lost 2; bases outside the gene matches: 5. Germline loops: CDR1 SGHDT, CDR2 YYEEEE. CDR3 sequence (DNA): TGTGCCAGCAGCTTCAGACAGGGAATCACAGATACGCAGTATTTT. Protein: CASSFRQGITDTQYF.

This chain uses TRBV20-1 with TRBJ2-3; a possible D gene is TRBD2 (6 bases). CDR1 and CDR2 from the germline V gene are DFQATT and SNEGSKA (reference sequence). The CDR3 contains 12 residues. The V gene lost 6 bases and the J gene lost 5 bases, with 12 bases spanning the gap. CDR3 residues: CSARDPQDTQYF. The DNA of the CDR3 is TGCAGTGCGCGGGACCCCCAAGATACGCAGTATTTT.

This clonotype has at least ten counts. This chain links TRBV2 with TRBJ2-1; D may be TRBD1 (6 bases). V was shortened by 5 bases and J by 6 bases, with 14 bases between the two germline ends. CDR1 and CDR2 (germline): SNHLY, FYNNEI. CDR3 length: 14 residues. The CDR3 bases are TGTGCCAGCAGTAACTCCGGGACACTCAATGAGCAGTTCTTC. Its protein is CASSNSGTLNEQFF. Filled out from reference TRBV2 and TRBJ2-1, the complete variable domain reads EPEVTQTPSHQVTQMGQEVILRCVPISNHLYFYWYRQILGQKVEFLVSFYNNEISEKSEIFDDQFSVERPDGSNFTLKIRSTKLEDSAMYFCASSNSGTLNEQFFGPGTRLTVL.

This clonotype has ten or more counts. The CDR3 is CAISELTPKGYEQYF. The CDR3 region has the DNA TGTGCCATCAGTGAGTTGACACCCAAGGGCTACGAGCAGTACTTC. The chain combines TRBV10-3 with TRBJ2-7, with D unresolved. The CDR3 sequence is 15 residues long. CDR1 and CDR2 (germline): ENHRY, SYGVKD. Trimming took off 1 base at V and 3 bases at J, with 13 bases between the two ends.

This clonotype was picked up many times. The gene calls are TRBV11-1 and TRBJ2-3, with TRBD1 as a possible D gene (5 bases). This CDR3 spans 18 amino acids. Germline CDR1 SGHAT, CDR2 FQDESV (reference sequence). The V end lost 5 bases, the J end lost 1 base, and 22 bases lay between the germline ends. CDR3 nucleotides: TGTGCCAGCAGCCCAGGCTCCCACAGGAGTTGGGGCACAGATACGCAGTATTTT. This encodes CASSPGSHRSWGTDTQYF.

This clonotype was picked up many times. For the CDR3, the DNA is TGTGCCAGTAGAGAAAGCGGGAGGGCCGGCGTCTACGAGCAGTACTTC. Its protein product is CASRESGRAGVYEQYF. The chain employs TRBV19 and TRBJ2-7; 10 nucleotides agree with TRBD2. V was pared by 6 bases and J by 3 bases, with 11 bases of the junction left unmatched. The length of the CDR3 is 16 residues. Per the germline V gene, CDR1 is LNHDA and CDR2 is SQIVND (reference sequence).

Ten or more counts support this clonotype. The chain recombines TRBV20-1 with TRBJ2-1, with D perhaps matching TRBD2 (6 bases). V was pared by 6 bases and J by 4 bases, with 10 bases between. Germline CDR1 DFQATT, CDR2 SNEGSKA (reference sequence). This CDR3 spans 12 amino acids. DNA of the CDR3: TGCAGTGCAGGGCGGGGTTACAATGAGCAGTTCTTC. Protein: CSAGRGYNEQFF.

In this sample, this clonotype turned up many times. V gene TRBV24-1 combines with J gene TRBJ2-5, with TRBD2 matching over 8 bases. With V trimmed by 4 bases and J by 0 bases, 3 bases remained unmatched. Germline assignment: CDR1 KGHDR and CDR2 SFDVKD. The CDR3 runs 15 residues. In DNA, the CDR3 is TGTGCCACCAGTGAGAGCGGGAGAAACCAAGAGACCCAGTACTTC. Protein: CATSESGRNQETQYF.

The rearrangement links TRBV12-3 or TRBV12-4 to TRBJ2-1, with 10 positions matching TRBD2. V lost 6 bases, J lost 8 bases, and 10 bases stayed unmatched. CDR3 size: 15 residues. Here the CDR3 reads CASSLSGTSADEQFF. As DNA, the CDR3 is TGTGCCAGCAGCTTATCCGGGACTAGCGCTGATGAGCAGTTCTTC.

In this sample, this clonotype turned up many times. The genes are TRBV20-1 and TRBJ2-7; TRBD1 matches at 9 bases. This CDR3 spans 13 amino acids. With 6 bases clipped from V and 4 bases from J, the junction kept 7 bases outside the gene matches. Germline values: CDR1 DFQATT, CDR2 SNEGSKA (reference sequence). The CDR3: CSAETGTGYEQYF. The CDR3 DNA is TGCAGTGCGGAAACCGGGACAGGGTACGAGCAGTACTTC.

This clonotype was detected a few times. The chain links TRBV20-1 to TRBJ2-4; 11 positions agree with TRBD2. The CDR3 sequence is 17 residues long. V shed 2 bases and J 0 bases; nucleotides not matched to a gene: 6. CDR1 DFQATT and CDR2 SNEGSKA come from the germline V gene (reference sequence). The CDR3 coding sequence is TGCAGTGCTAGACCCGGACTAGCGGGCCTAGCCAAAAACATTCAGTACTTC. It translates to CSARPGLAGLAKNIQYF.

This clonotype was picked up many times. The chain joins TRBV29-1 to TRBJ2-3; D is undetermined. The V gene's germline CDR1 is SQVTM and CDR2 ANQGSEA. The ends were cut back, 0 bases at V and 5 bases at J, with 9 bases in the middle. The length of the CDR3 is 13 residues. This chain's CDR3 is CSVEDRRGDTQYF. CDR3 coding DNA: TGCAGCGTTGAAGATCGGCGAGGAGATACGCAGTATTTT.

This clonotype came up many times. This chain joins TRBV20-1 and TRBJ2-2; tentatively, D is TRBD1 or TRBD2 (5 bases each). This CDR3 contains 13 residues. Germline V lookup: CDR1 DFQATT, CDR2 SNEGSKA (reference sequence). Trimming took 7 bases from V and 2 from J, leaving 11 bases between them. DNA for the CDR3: TGCAGTGTCGGGACCACTAACACCGGGGAGCTGTTTTTT. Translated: CSVGTTNTGELFF.

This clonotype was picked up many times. The CDR3 nucleotides read TGTGCCAGCAGTATAGGGGAGACCTACGAGCAGTACTTC. This gives the protein CASSIGETYEQYF. V and J are TRBV2 and TRBJ2-7; D is tentatively TRBD1 or TRBD2 (5 bases each). This CDR3 region has 13 residues. V was shortened by 5 bases and J by 2 bases, with 10 bases between the two germline ends. Germline CDR1 SNHLY, CDR2 FYNNEI. The variable domain in full, completed from reference TRBV2 and TRBJ2-7, reads EPEVTQTPSHQVTQMGQEVILRCVPISNHLYFYWYRQILGQKVEFLVSFYNNEISEKSEIFDDQFSVERPDGSNFTLKIRSTKLEDSAMYFCASSIGETYEQYFGPGTRLTVT.

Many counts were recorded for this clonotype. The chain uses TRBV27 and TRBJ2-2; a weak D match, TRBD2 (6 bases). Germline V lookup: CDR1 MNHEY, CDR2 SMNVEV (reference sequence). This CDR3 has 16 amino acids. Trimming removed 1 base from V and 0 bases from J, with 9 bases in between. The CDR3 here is CASSLWGGTNTGELFF. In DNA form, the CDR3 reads TGTGCCAGCAGTTTATGGGGCGGGACGAACACCGGGGAGCTGTTTTTT.

CDR3 nucleotide sequence: TGCAGTGCTAGACCCGGGACAGGGAATTCACCCCTCCACTTT. Its protein is CSARPGTGNSPLHF. This sequence joins TRBV20-1 and TRBJ1-6; 9 bases map to TRBD1. J was trimmed by 7 bases and V by 2 bases; bases with no gene match: 3. Germline assignment: CDR1 DFQATT and CDR2 SNEGSKA (reference sequence). This CDR3 contains 14 residues.

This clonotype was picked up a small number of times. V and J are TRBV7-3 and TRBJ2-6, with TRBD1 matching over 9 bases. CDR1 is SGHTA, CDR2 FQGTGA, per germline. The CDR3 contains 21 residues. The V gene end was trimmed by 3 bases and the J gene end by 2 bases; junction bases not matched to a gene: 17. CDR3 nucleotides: TGTGCCAGCAGCTTCACCACACCCCGGGACAGGGTATGGACTGGGGCCAACGTCCTGACTTTC. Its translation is CASSFTTPRDRVWTGANVLTF.

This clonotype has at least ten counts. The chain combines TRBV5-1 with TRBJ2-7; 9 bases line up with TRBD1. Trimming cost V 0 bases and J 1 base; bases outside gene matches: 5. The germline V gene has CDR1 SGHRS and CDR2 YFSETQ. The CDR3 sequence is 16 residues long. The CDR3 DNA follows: TGCGCCAGCAGCTTGGCGGCTGGGACAGGGTCCTACGAGCAGTACTTC. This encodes CASSLAAGTGSYEQYF.

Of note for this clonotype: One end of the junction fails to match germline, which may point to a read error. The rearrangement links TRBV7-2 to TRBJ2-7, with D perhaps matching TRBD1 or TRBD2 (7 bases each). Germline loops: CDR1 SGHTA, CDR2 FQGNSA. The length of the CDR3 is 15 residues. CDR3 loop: CASRLGVTGRDEQYF. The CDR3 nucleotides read TGTGCCAGCAGATTAGGGGTGACAGGGAGGGACGAGCAGTACTTC.

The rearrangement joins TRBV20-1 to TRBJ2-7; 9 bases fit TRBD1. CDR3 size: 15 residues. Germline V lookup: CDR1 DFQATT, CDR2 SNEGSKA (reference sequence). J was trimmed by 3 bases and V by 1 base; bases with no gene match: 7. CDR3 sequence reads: CSARGRGQGLYEQYF. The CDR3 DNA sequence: TGCAGTGCTAGAGGTCGGGGACAGGGACTCTACGAGCAGTACTTC.

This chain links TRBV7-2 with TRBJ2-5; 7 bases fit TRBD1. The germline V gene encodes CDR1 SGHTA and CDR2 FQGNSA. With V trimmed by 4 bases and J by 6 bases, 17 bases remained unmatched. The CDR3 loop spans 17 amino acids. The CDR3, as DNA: TGTGCCAGCAGCTCCTCCCATATCGAGACAGGGTCTCAGACCCAGTACTTC. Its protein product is CASSSSHIETGSQTQYF.

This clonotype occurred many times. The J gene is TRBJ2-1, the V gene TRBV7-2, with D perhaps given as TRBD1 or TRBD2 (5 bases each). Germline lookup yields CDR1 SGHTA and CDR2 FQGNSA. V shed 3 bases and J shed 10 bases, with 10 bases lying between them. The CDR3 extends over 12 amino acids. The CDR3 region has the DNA TGTGCCAGCAGCTTCGGGACCCCGGAGCAGTTCTTC. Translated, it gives CASSFGTPEQFF.

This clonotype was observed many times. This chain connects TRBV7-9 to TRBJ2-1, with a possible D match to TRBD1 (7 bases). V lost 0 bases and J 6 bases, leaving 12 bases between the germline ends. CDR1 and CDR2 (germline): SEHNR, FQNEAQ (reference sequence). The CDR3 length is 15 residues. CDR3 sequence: CASSLAQGGVNEQFF. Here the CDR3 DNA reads TGTGCCAGCAGCTTAGCCCAGGGGGGTGTCAATGAGCAGTTCTTC.

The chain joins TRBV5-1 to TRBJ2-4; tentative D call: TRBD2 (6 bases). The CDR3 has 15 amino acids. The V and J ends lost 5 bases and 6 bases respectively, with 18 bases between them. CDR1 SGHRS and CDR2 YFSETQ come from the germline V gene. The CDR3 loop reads CASSSPDGGRNIQYF. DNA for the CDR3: TGCGCCAGCAGTTCCCCCGACGGAGGGCGAAACATTCAGTACTTC.

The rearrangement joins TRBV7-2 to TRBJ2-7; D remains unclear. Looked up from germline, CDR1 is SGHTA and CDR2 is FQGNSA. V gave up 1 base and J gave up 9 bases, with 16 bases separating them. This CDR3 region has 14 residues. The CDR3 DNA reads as TGTGCCAGCAGCTTAGTCCGCGACCCCCCGAGGCAGTACTTC. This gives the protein CASSLVRDPPRQYF.

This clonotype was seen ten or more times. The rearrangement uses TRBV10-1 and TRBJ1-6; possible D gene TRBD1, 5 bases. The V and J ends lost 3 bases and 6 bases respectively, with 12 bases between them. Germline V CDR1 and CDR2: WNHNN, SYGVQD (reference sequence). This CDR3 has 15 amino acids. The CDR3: CASSDAGTPNSPLHF. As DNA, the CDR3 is TGCGCCAGCAGTGATGCCGGGACGCCTAATTCACCCCTCCACTTT.